This T cell receptor beta chain stems from a study of graft-versus-host responses after intestinal transplantation. At the level of the study: Recipients got multivisceral, liver-intestinal, or isolated intestinal transplants. Every transplant recipient was induced with anti-thymocyte globulin, then maintained on tacrolimus and steroids for around 3 years.

Only in-frame clones appear in the TCRdb table, and some are missing; sequencing was by immunoSEQ multiplex PCR. Counted here are over 40,000 clones, 65% to 85% occurring once; the ten biggest clones make up roughly 0.45%. V was shortened by 3 bases and J by 2 bases, with 8 bases between the two germline ends. This CDR3 comprises 15 residues. Germline CDR1 reads MGHDK; CDR2 reads SYGVNS. On this clone itself: Its antigen is unknown.

The study's findings and limits: Investigators detected GvH clones in recipient marrow, with some emerging earlier in ileum or blood. Graft-donor T cell macrochimerism coincided with high graft-versus-host to host-versus-graft clonal ratios in allografts.

This chain connects TRBV25-1 to TRBJ1-6, with D unclear. The origin of this receptor is a human donor who was the organ donor for an intestinal transplant. The material was unstimulated CD4+ T cells sorted from spleen or lymph node cells, obtained before transplant. The CDR3 DNA sequence: TGTGCCAGCAGTGAGGGCGGGACCTATAATTCACCCCTCCACTTT. Translation: CASSEGGTYNSPLHF.